The next 29 T cell receptor beta chains were all read from a single sample in a study of T cells in localized non-small cell lung cancer. The assay was immunoSEQ multiplex PCR, and TCRdb's table has in-frame clones only and misses some. This repertoire shows 25,000 to 35,000 clones, 84% found once; its top ten account for around 5.3%. The starting material was peripheral blood mononuclear cells, obtained before any cancer treatment. The receptors originated from a man aged 40 to 75 with stage III lung adenocarcinoma.

This clone showed up just a few times. CDR3 protein: CASQGSYGYTF. Written as DNA, the CDR3 is TGTGCCAGCCAGGGGAGCTATGGCTACACCTTC. The V and J genes are TRBV6-5 and TRBJ1-2; possible D gene TRBD1, 6 bases. Trimming left V 8 bases short and J 4 bases short, with 8 bases between. CDR3 length: 11 residues. Germline values: CDR1 MNHEY, CDR2 SVGAGI.

This clone was seen a few times. The rearrangement links TRBV2 to TRBJ2-4; D possibly corresponds to TRBD2 (7 bases). Trimming left V 7 bases short and J 8 bases short, with 15 bases between. This CDR3 region has 13 residues. Germline V CDR1 and CDR2: SNHLY, FYNNEI. The CDR3 region is CASTRGGRDIQYF. In nucleotides, the CDR3 is TGTGCCAGCACAAGGGGGGGGCGCGACATTCAGTACTTC.

The chain links TRBV7-6 to TRBJ2-1; 9 bases match TRBD1. Germline V gene data show CDR1 as SGHVS and CDR2 as FNYEAQ. The length of the CDR3 is 15 residues. The J segment lost 8 bases and the V segment lost 3 bases, leaving 8 bases of the junction unmatched. For the CDR3, the DNA is TGTGCCAGCAGCTTCGCCGGGACAGGGTGGGATGAGCAGTTCTTC. Its protein is CASSFAGTGWDEQFF.

The rearrangement links TRBV7-3 to TRBJ2-2, with unresolved D. Germline assignment: CDR1 SGHTA and CDR2 FQGTGA. V was trimmed by 1 base and J by 6 bases, leaving 18 bases between them. The CDR3 is 17 residues long. CDR3 nucleotides: TGTGCCAGCAGCTTAATGGTATCTAGGGCCTCGGCCGGGGAGCTGTTTTTT. Translating it yields CASSLMVSRASAGELFF.

The genes are TRBV27 and TRBJ1-1; 9 bases agree with TRBD1. V lost 6 bases, J lost 0 bases, and 8 bases stayed unmatched. The V gene's germline CDR1 is MNHEY and CDR2 SMNVEV (reference sequence). The CDR3 consists of 16 residues. The CDR3 bases are TGTGCCAGCAGAGACTGGGGGACAGGGATGAACACTGAAGCTTTCTTT. This encodes CASRDWGTGMNTEAFF.

Here the CDR3 DNA reads TGTGCCAGCAGCTTTCGACTAGGAGGCTCCTACAATGAGCAGTTCTTC. Its protein product is CASSFRLGGSYNEQFF. The J gene is TRBJ2-1, the V gene TRBV11-2; D is perhaps TRBD2 (6 bases). Germline lookup yields CDR1 SGHAT and CDR2 FQNNGV. The length of the CDR3 is 16 residues. The germline V and J ends were trimmed by 3 bases and 0 bases, with 12 bases remaining between them. The entire variable domain, with the rest obtained from reference TRBV11-2 and TRBJ2-1, is as follows: EAGVAQSPRYKIIEKRQSVAFWCNPISGHATLYWYQQILGQGPKLLIQFQNNGVVDDSQLPKDRFSAERLKGVDSTLKIQPAKLEDSAVYLCASSFRLGGSYNEQFFGPGTRLTVL.

The rearrangement links TRBV11-2 to TRBJ2-5; tentative D call: TRBD1 (5 bases). Germline CDR1 is SGHAT and CDR2 is FQNNGV. Trimming took 0 bases from V and 5 from J, leaving 13 bases between them. The CDR3 length is 15 residues. Written as DNA, the CDR3 is TGTGCCAGCAGCTTAGATCGGGTAGGGGTGGAGACCCAGTACTTC. Its translation is CASSLDRVGVETQYF.

This rearrangement joins TRBV6-5 to TRBJ1-4, with TRBD1 as a possible D gene (5 bases). Germline V CDR1 and CDR2: MNHEY, SVGAGI. The CDR3 totals 16 residues. V lost 2 bases and J lost 4, with 14 bases in between. The CDR3: CASSYGPWTLNEKLFF. In nucleotides, the CDR3 is TGTGCCAGCAGTTACGGGCCTTGGACACTTAATGAAAAACTGTTTTTT.

The V gene is TRBV29-1, the J gene TRBJ1-2, with D possibly being TRBD1 (5 bases). Trimming pared 4 bases from V and 8 bases from J, leaving 11 bases between. This CDR3 has 11 residues. The germline V gene has CDR1 SQVTM and CDR2 ANQGSEA. This CDR3 reads CSVGWDRGYTF. The CDR3 DNA reads TGCAGCGTTGGTTGGGACCGCGGCTACACCTTC.

The chain links TRBV5-6 to TRBJ1-5; D uncertain. V was trimmed by 4 bases and J by 2 bases, leaving 10 bases between them. Germline CDR1 is SGHDT and CDR2 is YYEEEE. The CDR3 has 14 residues. The CDR3 here is CASSRWVGNQPQHF. As DNA, the CDR3 is TGTGCCAGCAGCCGGTGGGTCGGCAATCAGCCCCAGCATTTT.

This sequence joins TRBV7-9 and TRBJ1-6; D is unclear. V gave up 8 bases and J gave up 3 bases, with 8 bases separating them. Germline V gene sequence: CDR1 SEHNR, CDR2 FQNEAQ (reference sequence). CDR3 length equals 13 residues. The CDR3 protein is CASRLDYNSPLHF. CDR3 DNA: TGTGCCAGCCGGTTAGACTATAATTCACCCCTCCACTTT.

This clone was seen only a few times. V gene TRBV28 combines with J gene TRBJ1-5; TRBD1 matches at 9 bases. This CDR3 contains 15 residues. V lost 3 bases and J lost 5; bases outside the gene matches: 5. Germline V gene lookup returns CDR1 MDHEN and CDR2 SYDVKM. The CDR3 sequence: CASSLSTGGYQPQHF. The DNA for the CDR3 is TGTGCCAGCAGTTTGTCCACAGGGGGCTATCAGCCCCAGCATTTT.

This clone has only one observation. This chain links TRBV2 with TRBJ1-2; maybe TRBD1 (5 bases). Germline loops: CDR1 SNHLY, CDR2 FYNNEI. CDR3 size: 13 residues. Trimming removed 8 bases from V and 3 bases from J, with 13 bases in between. The CDR3 DNA is TGTGCCAGCTTGCCCGGGGCCTACTATGGCTACACCTTC. Translation: CASLPGAYYGYTF.

The chain carries TRBV2 and TRBJ2-3, with 11 bases lining up with TRBD2. The CDR3 runs to 17 residues. Germline lookup yields CDR1 SNHLY and CDR2 FYNNEI. V trimming: 8 bases; J trimming: 5 bases; junction bases outside the gene matches: 15. The CDR3, as DNA: TGTGCCAGCCGTTACATCCCACTAGCGGGAGAGGAAGATACGCAGTATTTT. It specifies CASRYIPLAGEEDTQYF.

This sequence joins TRBV2 and TRBJ2-7; D is possibly TRBD2 (6 bases). The CDR3 sequence is 15 residues long. Trimming took 6 bases from V and 3 from J, leaving 18 bases between them. Germline assignment: CDR1 SNHLY and CDR2 FYNNEI. DNA for the CDR3: TGTGCCAGCAGGCCTTCCCGGGACTTGGACTACGAGCAGTACGTC. Its protein is CASRPSRDLDYEQYV.

The chain carries TRBV9 and TRBJ2-3; possible D gene TRBD2, 5 bases. There are 12 residues in the CDR3. The V gene's germline CDR1 is SGDLS and CDR2 YYNGEE. V shed 3 bases and J shed 5 bases, with 7 bases lying between them. CDR3 DNA: TGTGCCAGCAGCGGCGCGGGAGATACGCAGTATTTT. Translation: CASSGAGDTQYF.

This clone was seen a few times. CDR3 sequence (DNA): TGTGCCAGCAGTGAAGACACAGGCTTTCGGCCCCAGCATTTT. Residues: CASSEDTGFRPQHF. The chain combines TRBV2 with TRBJ1-5, with D perhaps matching TRBD1 (5 bases). CDR1 is SNHLY and CDR2 is FYNNEI in the germline V gene. The ends were cut back, 1 base at V and 9 bases at J, with 13 bases in the middle. The CDR3 runs to 14 residues.

V usage is TRBV28 and J usage is TRBJ1-5; D ambiguous. The CDR3 runs to 15 residues. Trimming shortened V by 7 bases and J by 7 bases, and 20 bases separated the two germline ends. CDR1 MDHEN and CDR2 SYDVKM come from the germline V gene. This chain's CDR3 is CASIPLGRVDQPQHF. CDR3 sequence (DNA): TGTGCCAGCATTCCGCTTGGGAGGGTAGACCAGCCCCAGCATTTT.

The chain employs TRBV19 and TRBJ2-3, with D possibly being TRBD1 (6 bases). Per the germline V gene, CDR1 is LNHDA and CDR2 is SQIVND (reference sequence). Trimming cost V 0 bases and J 5 bases, with 15 bases left between them. This CDR3 region has 16 residues. The CDR3 sequence: CASSIDTGFGVDTQYF. As DNA, the CDR3 is TGTGCCAGTAGTATAGATACAGGGTTTGGAGTAGATACGCAGTATTTT.

The chain carries TRBV27 and TRBJ2-7; a weak D match, TRBD2 (6 bases). V lost 9 bases, J lost 6 bases, and 6 bases lay in between. The CDR3 is 9 amino acids. Germline V gene sequence: CDR1 MNHEY, CDR2 SMNVEV (reference sequence). The CDR3 DNA reads TGTGCCAGGGGAGGCGAGCAGTACTTC. Translated: CARGGEQYF.

This clone was found a few times. The gene calls are TRBV2 and TRBJ2-3; no clear D gene. The V gene lost 9 bases and the J gene lost 2 bases, with 15 bases spanning the gap. The length of the CDR3 is 14 residues. Germline CDR1 is SNHLY and CDR2 is FYNNEI. The CDR3 sequence is CASKLHLFTDTQYF. CDR3 DNA sequence: TGTGCCAGTAAGCTCCACCTTTTCACAGATACGCAGTATTTT.

The chain combines TRBV10-2 with TRBJ1-2; no clear D gene. Trimming took off 5 bases at V and 4 bases at J, with 11 bases between the two ends. Germline CDR1 is WSHSY and CDR2 is SAAADI. The CDR3 spans 13 residues. The CDR3 reads CASSPTQTYGYTF. In DNA form, the CDR3 reads TGCGCCAGCAGTCCGACGCAGACCTATGGCTACACCTTC.

The chain carries TRBV5-1 and TRBJ2-7, with 8 bases that match TRBD1. Germline CDR1 and CDR2: SGHRS and YFSETQ. The trim removed 4 bases at V and 6 bases at J, leaving 12 bases unmatched. This CDR3 is 15 amino acids long. The DNA for the CDR3 is TGCGCCAGCAGCGCAGGGGGCTCAGACTCTCCCGAGCAGTACTTC. This encodes CASSAGGSDSPEQYF.

V gene TRBV4-2 combines with J gene TRBJ2-6; D perhaps matches TRBD1 (6 bases). V dropped 3 bases and J dropped 2 bases, with 11 bases sitting between them. Germline V gives CDR1 LGHNA, CDR2 YNFKEQ. This CDR3 comprises 16 residues. CDR3 coding DNA: TGTGCCAGCAGCCAGCCAACAGGGACTGGGGCCAACGTCCTGACTTTC. Encoded protein: CASSQPTGTGANVLTF.

This clone was seen once. V is TRBV7-9 and J is TRBJ1-1; a weak D match, TRBD1 (5 bases). The germline CDR1 and CDR2 sequences are SEHNR and FQNEAQ (reference sequence). The V end lost 5 bases, the J end lost 3 bases, and 13 bases lay between the germline ends. The CDR3 length is 14 residues. The CDR3 here is CASSPLDSYTEAFF. CDR3 DNA sequence: TGTGCCAGCAGCCCTCTTGACAGCTACACTGAAGCTTTCTTT.

This clone was seen only a few times. The genes are TRBV28 and TRBJ1-3; unclear D gene. This CDR3 region has 16 residues. V was shortened by 4 bases and J by 2 bases, with 15 bases between the two germline ends. In germline, CDR1 is MDHEN, CDR2 SYDVKM. The CDR3 DNA follows: TGTGCCAGCAGTTCAGTGGAAACGAGGGCTGGAAACACCATATATTTT. It codes for CASSSVETRAGNTIYF.

The J gene is TRBJ1-5, the V gene TRBV4-2; D gene uncertain. V lost 3 bases and J lost 6, with 9 bases in between. The germline CDR1 and CDR2 sequences are LGHNA and YNFKEQ. The CDR3 contains 13 residues. CDR3 in DNA: TGTGCCAGCAGCCATGCTACGGGTCAGCCCCAGCATTTT. Its translation is CASSHATGQPQHF.

This chain connects TRBV28 to TRBJ1-2, with TRBD1 matching over 7 bases. J gave up 8 bases and V 8 bases, and 11 bases lay outside the gene matches. In germline, CDR1 is MDHEN, CDR2 SYDVKM. The CDR3 has 13 residues. CDR3 amino acids: CASGLGGREGYTF. The CDR3 bases are TGTGCCAGCGGTCTAGGGGGCCGTGAGGGCTACACCTTC.

The chain carries TRBV11-2 and TRBJ1-3; TRBD1 matches at 9 bases. The V gene end was trimmed by 6 bases and the J gene end by 8 bases; junction bases not matched to a gene: 11. The CDR3 has 15 residues. CDR1 SGHAT and CDR2 FQNNGV come from the germline V gene. The CDR3 DNA follows: TGTGCCAGCAGTCCGACACAGGGGGCTTGGGACACCATATATTTT. Encoded protein: CASSPTQGAWDTIYF. The full variable domain, with the rest looked up from reference TRBV11-2 and TRBJ1-3, is EAGVAQSPRYKIIEKRQSVAFWCNPISGHATLYWYQQILGQGPKLLIQFQNNGVVDDSQLPKDRFSAERLKGVDSTLKIQPAKLEDSAVYLCASSPTQGAWDTIYFGEGSWLTVV.